Here is one TCR beta chain with its context. Its matching antigen is unknown. TCRdb re-analysed the RT-PCR reads in MiXCR, keeping a single row per CDR3 protein. The table lists 650,000 or so distinct CDR3 sequences, about 14% of them singletons. The data belong to a study of response to subunit inactivated influenza vaccine. CDR3 length: 15 amino acids. J gave up 1 base and V 8 bases, and 10 bases lay outside the gene matches. Germline V CDR1 and CDR2: SGHRS, YFSETQ. General observations from the study: Each seasonal flu vaccination may recruit only limited new T cells, authors suggested.

The V call is TRBV5-1, the J call TRBJ1-1, with TRBD1 matching over 8 bases. Source: PBMCs from blood, taken around 14 days before vaccination. This sequence originates from a man aged 50-59 years who received an inactivated influenza vaccine. The CDR3, as DNA: TGCGCCAGTAAGTGGGACAGGCGGTCGAACACTGAAGCTTTCTTT. Translated, it gives CASKWDRRSNTEAFF.